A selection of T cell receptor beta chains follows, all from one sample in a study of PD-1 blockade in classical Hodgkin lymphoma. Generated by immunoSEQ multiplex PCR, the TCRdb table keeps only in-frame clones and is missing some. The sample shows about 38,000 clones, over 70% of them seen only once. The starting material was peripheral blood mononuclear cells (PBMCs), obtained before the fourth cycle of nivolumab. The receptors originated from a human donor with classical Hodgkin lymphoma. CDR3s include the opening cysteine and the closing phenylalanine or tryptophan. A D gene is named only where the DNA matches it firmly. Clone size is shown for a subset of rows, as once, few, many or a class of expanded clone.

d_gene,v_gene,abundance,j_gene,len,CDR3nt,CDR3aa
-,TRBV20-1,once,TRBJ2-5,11,TGCAGTGCTAGGTTGGGGGAGACCCAGTACTTC,CSARLGETQYF
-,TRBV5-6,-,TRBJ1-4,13,TGTGCCAGCAGCCTAGGACGGAATGAAAAACTGTTTTTT,CASSLGRNEKLFF
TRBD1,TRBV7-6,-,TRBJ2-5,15,TGTGCCAGCAGCTTGCTACAGGGGGCAAGGGAGACCCAGTACTTC,CASSLLQGARETQYF
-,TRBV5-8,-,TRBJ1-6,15,TGTGCCAGCCCCACGGGGGGGTCGTTTAATTCACCCCTCCACTTT,CASPTGGSFNSPLHF
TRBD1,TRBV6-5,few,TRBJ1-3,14,TGTGCCAGTACCGAGGGGGCGAATGGAAACACCATATATTTT,CASTEGANGNTIYF
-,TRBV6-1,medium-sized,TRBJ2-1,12,TGTGCCACCTTCGAAGCGCCCAATGAGCAGTTCTTC,CATFEAPNEQFF
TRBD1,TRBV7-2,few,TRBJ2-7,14,TGTGCCAGCAGCCCACGGACAGGGAACTACGAGCAGTACTTC,CASSPRTGNYEQYF
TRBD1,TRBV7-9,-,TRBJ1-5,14,TGTGCCAGCAGCTTATCAGGGGGTAATCAGCCCCAGCATTTT,CASSLSGGNQPQHF
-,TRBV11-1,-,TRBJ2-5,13,TGTGCCAGCAGCCCTACTAAAAAAGAGACCCAGTACTTC,CASSPTKKETQYF
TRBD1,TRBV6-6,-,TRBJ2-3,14,TGTGCCAGCAGTTCGGGACAGTACACAGATACGCAGTATTTT,CASSSGQYTDTQYF
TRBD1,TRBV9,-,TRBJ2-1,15,TGTGCCAGCAGCGTAAAGCCAGGGGGAAGTAATGAGCAGTTCTTC,CASSVKPGGSNEQFF
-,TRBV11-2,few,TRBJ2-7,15,TGTGCCAGCAGCTTAGATCGCAGGGGGGCCTACGAGCAGTACTTC,CASSLDRRGAYEQYF
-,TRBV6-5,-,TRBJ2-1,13,TGTGCCAGCAGTTACCCGGGGTACAATGAGCAGTTCTTC,CASSYPGYNEQFF
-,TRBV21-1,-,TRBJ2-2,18,TGTGCCAGCAGCAAAGGTCGGGGGCAGGGGCGCGACGCCGGGGAGCTGTTTTTT,CASSKGRGQGRDAGELFF
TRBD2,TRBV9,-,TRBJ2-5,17,TGTGCCAGCAGCGTAGACCCTAGCGGGGGGTCGCAAGAGACCCAGTACTTC,CASSVDPSGGSQETQYF
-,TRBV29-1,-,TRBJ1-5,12,TGCAGCGTTGAACAAGGCCAAGGGCCCCAGCATTTT,CSVEQGQGPQHF
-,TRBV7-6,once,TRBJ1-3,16,TGTGCCAGCAGCTTAGGGGTGGTCAACTCTGGAAACACCATATATTTT,CASSLGVVNSGNTIYF
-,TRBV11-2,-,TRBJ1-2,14,TGTGCCAGCAGCTTGAGTCACAGAACTTATGGCTACACCTTC,CASSLSHRTYGYTF
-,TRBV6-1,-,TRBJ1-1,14,TGTGCCAGCAGTGAAAGACGGCTGAACACTGAAGCTTTCTTT,CASSERRLNTEAFF